This T cell receptor (beta chain) was obtained from a study of CD4 T cells in relation to SARS-CoV-2 and coronaviruses. The unexposed donors gave CD4+ T cells in 2011-2018, prior to COVID-19. CD4+ T cells were isolated from the cells after less than 13 days of culture. Unexposed-donor CD4+ T cells were probed with SARS-CoV-2 S/N and four cold-coronavirus spikes, cells permitting. Repertoires were generated with immunoSEQ multiplex PCR, while TCRdb's copy carries only in-frame clones and drops some. The sample shows about 24,000 clones, around 74% of them seen only once. Trimming left V 2 bases short and J 6 bases short, with 16 bases between. CDR1 is PRHDT and CDR2 is FYEKMQ in the germline V gene (reference sequence). The CDR3 totals 15 residues. This clone was recorded only once. Antigen specificity is unknown.

J is TRBJ1-2 and V is TRBV13; D possibly corresponds to TRBD1 (5 bases). The source material was CD4+ T cells from PBMCs, cultured in vitro. The source of this sequence is a human donor in good health. Written as DNA, the CDR3 is TGTGCCAGCAGCTTATGGGGGGTAAAGAATGATGGCTACACCTTC. Protein sequence: CASSLWGVKNDGYTF.